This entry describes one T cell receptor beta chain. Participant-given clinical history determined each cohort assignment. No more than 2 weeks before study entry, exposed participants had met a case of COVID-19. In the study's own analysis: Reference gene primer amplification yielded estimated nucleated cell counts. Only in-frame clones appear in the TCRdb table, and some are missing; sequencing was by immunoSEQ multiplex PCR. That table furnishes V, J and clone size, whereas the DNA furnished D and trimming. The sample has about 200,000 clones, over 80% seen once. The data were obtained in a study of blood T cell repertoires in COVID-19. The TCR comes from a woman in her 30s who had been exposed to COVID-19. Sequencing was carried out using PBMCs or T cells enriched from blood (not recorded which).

The CDR3 DNA reads as TGTGCCAGCTCTCTTGGGACAGGGAGAAACACTGAAGCTTTCTTT. It specifies CASSLGTGRNTEAFF. This chain joins TRBV18 and TRBJ1-1, with TRBD1 matching over 9 bases. The CDR3 is 15 amino acids. Germline V gene lookup returns CDR1 KGHSH and CDR2 LQKENI. The V and J ends lost 6 bases and 2 bases, in that order; junction bases with no gene match: 7. The whole variable domain, remainder taken from reference TRBV18 and TRBJ1-1, is NAGVMQNPRHLVRRRGQEARLRCSPMKGHSHVYWYRQLPEEGLKFMVYLQKENIIDESGMPKERFSAEFPKEGPSILRIQQVVRGDSAAYFCASSLGTGRNTEAFFGQGTRLTVV.